This entry lists 13 T cell receptor beta chains sequenced from one sample in a study of blood T cells in healthy people across ages. Primers used in a second PCR of roughly 7 to 11 cycles were a sample-barcoded 5' primer and a J-beta primer mix. TCRdb processed the 5' RACE reads anew with MiXCR; each CDR3 protein has one entry. The table includes some 1.5 million distinct CDR3 sequences, about 28% detected once. The sequenced material came from blood. The receptors were gathered from a woman aged 25-40 years in good health.

This clonotype has more than one count but fewer than ten. The CDR3 sequence: CASSLAIAGNEQYF. The CDR3 DNA is TGTGCCAGCAGCTTAGCGATTGCCGGAAACGAGCAGTACTTC. The chain employs TRBV7-2 and TRBJ2-7, with D hard to call. The V and J ends lost 0 bases and 5 bases respectively, with 11 bases between them. CDR3 length: 14 amino acids. The germline gives CDR1 SGHTA, CDR2 FQGNSA.

This clonotype has at least ten counts. The chain joins TRBV7-9 to TRBJ1-2; D not resolved. The CDR3 runs 13 residues. V was trimmed by 2 bases and J by 4 bases, leaving 8 bases between them. The germline gives CDR1 SEHNR, CDR2 FQNEAQ (reference sequence). The chain's CDR3 is CASSLSAGYGYTF. DNA of the CDR3: TGTGCCAGCAGCTTAAGCGCGGGCTATGGCTACACCTTC.

The V call is TRBV5-1, the J call TRBJ2-2; 15 bases are shared with TRBD2. The trim removed 4 bases at V and 7 bases at J, leaving 8 bases unmatched. CDR3 size: 17 residues. Germline V gene lookup returns CDR1 SGHRS and CDR2 YFSETQ. The CDR3 loop reads CASSRTSGGADNGELFF. In nucleotides, the CDR3 is TGCGCCAGCAGCCGGACTAGCGGGGGGGCCGATAACGGGGAGCTGTTTTTT.

As concerns this clonotype: A much bigger clone sits one base away, suggesting this may be a read error. The rearrangement uses TRBV24-1 and TRBJ2-5; TRBD1 matches at 7 bases. CDR3 length: 15 residues. Germline lookup yields CDR1 KGHDR and CDR2 SFDVKD. After removal of 2 bases from V and 11 bases from J, the junction contained 13 bases not matched to a gene. CDR3 loop: CATSDSRRQGNEQYF. CDR3 bases: TGTGCCACCAGTGATTCTCGCCGACAGGGAAATGAGCAGTACTTC.

The table lists this clonotype with many counts. The chain links TRBV7-9 to TRBJ2-7; TRBD2 matches 11 bases. The DNA end lines up better with TRBJ2-5; the J call may be wrong. Germline V lookup: CDR1 SEHNR, CDR2 FQNEAQ (reference sequence). The CDR3 is made up of 17 amino acids. Here the CDR3 DNA reads TGTGCCAGCAGCTTACCCAATCTAGCGGGGGGAAAGGAGACCCAGTACTTC. It specifies CASSLPNLAGGKETQYF.

This clonotype showed up just a few times. The rearrangement links TRBV7-6 to TRBJ2-6; 12 bases fit TRBD2. J was trimmed by 2 bases and V by 0 bases; bases with no gene match: 5. The CDR3 extends over 19 amino acids. Germline V gene lookup returns CDR1 SGHVS and CDR2 FNYEAQ. The CDR3 DNA reads TGTGCCAGCAGCTTAGCTCCTAGCGGGAGGGCCACTGGGGCCAACGTCCTGACTTTC. It specifies CASSLAPSGRATGANVLTF.

The chain links TRBV7-2 to TRBJ2-4; 8 nucleotides align to TRBD2. The DNA end is more similar to TRBJ2-7, so the J call may be wrong. The germline gives CDR1 SGHTA, CDR2 FQGNSA. The CDR3 has 14 amino acids. The DNA for the CDR3 is TGTGCCAGCAGCTTAGCCGGACTAGCCCCCGAGCAGTACTTC. This translates into CASSLAGLAPEQYF.

The V gene is TRBV28, the J gene TRBJ2-3; D not certain. There are 16 residues in the CDR3. Germline CDR1 and CDR2: MDHEN and SYDVKM. V was trimmed by 7 bases and J by 3 bases, leaving 20 bases between them. The CDR3 protein is CASNLGRWGETDTQYF. DNA of the CDR3: TGTGCCAGCAACTTAGGCAGGTGGGGTGAAACAGATACGCAGTATTTT.

Regarding this clonotype: This could be a read error, since a much larger clone is one nucleotide away. V usage is TRBV20-1 and J usage is TRBJ2-1; D possibly uses TRBD1 or TRBD2 (5 bases each). The CDR3 spans 16 residues. Germline CDR1 reads DFQATT; CDR2 reads SNEGSKA (reference sequence). Trimming removed 4 bases at V and 4 bases at J, with 20 bases between. CDR3 amino acids: CSAINHRDGAYNEQFF. The CDR3 coding sequence is TGCAGTGCTATTAACCACCGGGACGGGGCTTACAATGAGCAGTTCTTC.

The rearrangement links TRBV5-1 to TRBJ2-1; TRBD2 matches at 10 bases. Germline loops: CDR1 SGHRS, CDR2 YFSETQ. This CDR3 region has 15 residues. V shed 1 base, J shed 10 bases, and the junction held 8 bases outside the gene matches. CDR3 residues: CASSLTGTSVEEQFF. The DNA for the CDR3 is TGCGCCAGCAGCTTGACCGGGACTAGCGTTGAAGAGCAGTTCTTC.

At least ten counts were recorded for this clonotype. The chain has TRBV29-1 and TRBJ2-1; D unclear. The germline gives CDR1 SQVTM, CDR2 ANQGSEA. Deletions cut 5 bases from V and 3 bases from J, with 11 bases between. CDR3 length: 13 residues. The CDR3 spells CSVYGTGYNEQFF. Here the CDR3 DNA reads TGCAGCGTTTATGGTACGGGCTACAATGAGCAGTTCTTC.

This clonotype was picked up many times. This chain joins TRBV7-2 and TRBJ2-1, with D perhaps being TRBD1 or TRBD2 (5 bases each). V lost 2 bases and J 0 bases, leaving 11 bases between the germline ends. Germline V gene lookup returns CDR1 SGHTA and CDR2 FQGNSA. The CDR3 contains 16 residues. CDR3 amino acids: CASSLSGTSSYNEQFF. CDR3 nucleotide sequence: TGTGCCAGCAGCTTATCGGGGACCTCCTCCTACAATGAGCAGTTCTTC.

The count of this clonotype is one. The chain uses TRBV3-1 and TRBJ2-3; D is perhaps TRBD1 (5 bases). Deletions cut 2 bases from V and 2 bases from J, with 14 bases between. Germline V CDR1 and CDR2: LGHDT, YNNKEL (reference sequence). The CDR3 contains 16 residues. The CDR3 loop is CASSQQGARNTDTQYF. The CDR3 bases are TGTGCCAGCAGCCAACAAGGGGCCAGGAACACAGATACGCAGTATTTT.